This T cell receptor beta chain was obtained from a study of early T cells in non-severe SARS-CoV-2 infection. On the study more broadly: RNA in bulk from unsorted whole blood was sequenced, and chains were unpaired.

The library protocol tagged individual cDNA molecules with unique molecular identifiers. TCRdb independently ran MiXCR on the 5' RACE reads; one entry per CDR3 protein. This sample yields about 67,000 distinct CDR3 sequences, of which around a tenth are seen a single time; 3.8% belongs to the top ten. Overall study findings and caveats: In VDJdb matching, anti-spike CD8 responses were favored while private and CD4 specificities went missing.

This clonotype was counted between two and nine times. Its antigen remains unknown. This CDR3 spans 11 amino acids. Germline CDR1 reads SQVTM; CDR2 reads ANQGSEA. The V and J ends lost 7 bases and 8 bases respectively, with 14 bases between them. This receptor was taken from an adult who was a healthcare worker with PCR-confirmed SARS-CoV-2 infection or an uninfected control (not recorded which). Specimen: whole blood. The chain uses TRBV29-1 and TRBJ1-2, with D uncertain. The CDR3 sequence: CSGREGGGYTF. The CDR3 nucleotides are TGCAGCGGGCGGGAAGGCGGGGGCTACACCTTC.